The T cell receptor (beta chain) described here comes from a study of CD8 T cells in Susac syndrome. Sequencing of TCR beta was performed on blood CD8+ and CD4+ T cells. Germline lookup yields CDR1 SGDLS and CDR2 YYNGEE. The CDR3 covers 13 residues. V was clipped by 2 bases and J by 6 bases, with 10 bases between them. Random hexamers were used to reverse transcribe an amount of roughly 0.45 to 1 ug RNA. TCRdb re-called the immunoSEQ multiplex PCR reads through MiXCR, storing one row per CDR3 protein. Among about 190,000 distinct CDR3 sequences listed, 95% were seen once. This sequence was found in a human donor with Susac syndrome. Source material: CD4+ T cells from PBMCs. The chain recombines TRBV9 with TRBJ2-3; no firm D call. CDR3 in amino acids: CASSVPGFDTQYF. In nucleotides, the CDR3 is TGTGCCAGCAGCGTGCCTGGGTTTGATACGCAGTATTTT.